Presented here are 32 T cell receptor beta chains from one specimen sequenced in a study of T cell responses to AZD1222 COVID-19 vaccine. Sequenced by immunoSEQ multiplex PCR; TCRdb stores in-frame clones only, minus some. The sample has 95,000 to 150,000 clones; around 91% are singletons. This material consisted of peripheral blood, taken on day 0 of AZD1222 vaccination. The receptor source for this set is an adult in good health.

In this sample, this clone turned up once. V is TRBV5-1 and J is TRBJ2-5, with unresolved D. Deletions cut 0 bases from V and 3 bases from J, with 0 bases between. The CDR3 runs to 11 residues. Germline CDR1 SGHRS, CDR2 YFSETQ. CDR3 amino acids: CASSLEETQYF. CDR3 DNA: TGCGCCAGCAGCTTGGAAGAGACCCAGTACTTC.

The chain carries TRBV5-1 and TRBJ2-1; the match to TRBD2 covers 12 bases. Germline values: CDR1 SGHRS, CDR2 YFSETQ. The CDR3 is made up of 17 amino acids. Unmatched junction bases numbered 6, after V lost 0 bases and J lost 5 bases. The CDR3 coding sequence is TGCGCCAGCAGCTTGGCCAAGACTAGCGGGGGAGACAATGAGCAGTTCTTC. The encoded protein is CASSLAKTSGGDNEQFF.

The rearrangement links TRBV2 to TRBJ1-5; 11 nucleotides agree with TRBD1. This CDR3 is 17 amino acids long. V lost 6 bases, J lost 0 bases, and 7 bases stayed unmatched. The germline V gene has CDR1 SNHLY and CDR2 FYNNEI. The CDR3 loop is CASRGQGVLLSNQPQHF. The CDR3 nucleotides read TGTGCCAGCAGGGGACAGGGGGTCCTTCTTAGCAATCAGCCCCAGCATTTT.

DNA of the CDR3: TGTGCCAGCAGTGACAGGGATTATAATTCACCCCTCCACTTT. Translating it yields CASSDRDYNSPLHF. This chain links TRBV2 with TRBJ1-6; a weak D match, TRBD1 (5 bases). CDR1 and CDR2 (germline): SNHLY, FYNNEI. The CDR3 consists of 14 residues. Between the trimmed V and J ends, which lost 3 bases and 4 bases, there was a span of 7 bases.

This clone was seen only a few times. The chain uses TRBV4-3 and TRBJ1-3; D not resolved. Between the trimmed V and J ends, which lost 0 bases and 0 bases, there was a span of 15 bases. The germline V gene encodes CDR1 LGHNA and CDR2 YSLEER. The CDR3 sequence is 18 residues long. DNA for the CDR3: TGCGCCAGCAGCCAAGATCGAATGACTTCCGGCTCTGGAAACACCATATATTTT. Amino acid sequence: CASSQDRMTSGSGNTIYF.

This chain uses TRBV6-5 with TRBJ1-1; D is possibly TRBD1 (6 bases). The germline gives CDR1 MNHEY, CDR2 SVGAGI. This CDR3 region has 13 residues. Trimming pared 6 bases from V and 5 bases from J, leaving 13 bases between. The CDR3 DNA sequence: TGTGCCAGCAGCCGAGGGGGGCGAACTGAAGCTTTCTTT. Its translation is CASSRGGRTEAFF.

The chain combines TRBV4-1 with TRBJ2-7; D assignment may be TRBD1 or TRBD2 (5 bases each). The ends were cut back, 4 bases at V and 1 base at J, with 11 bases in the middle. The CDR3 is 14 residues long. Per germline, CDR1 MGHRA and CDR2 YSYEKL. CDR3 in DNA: TGCGCCAGCAGCCCGGGGTGGGGGTCCTACGAGCAGTACTTC. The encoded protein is CASSPGWGSYEQYF.

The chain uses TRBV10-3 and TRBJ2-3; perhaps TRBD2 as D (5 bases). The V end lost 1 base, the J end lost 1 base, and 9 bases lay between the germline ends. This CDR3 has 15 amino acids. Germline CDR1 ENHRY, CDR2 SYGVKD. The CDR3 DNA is TGTGCCATCAGTGAGTTATTGGGAGGCACAGATACGCAGTATTTT. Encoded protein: CAISELLGGTDTQYF.

CDR3 nucleotides: TGTGCCAGCAGTGACAGGGGGCCGAGCGAGCAGTACTTC. Its translation is CASSDRGPSEQYF. This chain joins TRBV2 and TRBJ2-7, with 8 bases lining up with TRBD1. The CDR3 length is 13 residues. Germline CDR1 and CDR2: SNHLY and FYNNEI. The J segment lost 6 bases and the V segment lost 3 bases, leaving 4 bases of the junction unmatched. The whole variable domain, filled in from reference TRBV2 and TRBJ2-7, reads EPEVTQTPSHQVTQMGQEVILRCVPISNHLYFYWYRQILGQKVEFLVSFYNNEISEKSEIFDDQFSVERPDGSNFTLKIRSTKLEDSAMYFCASSDRGPSEQYFGPGTRLTVT.

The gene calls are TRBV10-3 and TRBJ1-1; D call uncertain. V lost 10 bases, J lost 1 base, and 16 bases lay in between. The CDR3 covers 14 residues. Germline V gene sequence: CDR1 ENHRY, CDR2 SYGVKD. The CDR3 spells CATRTGRQNTEAFF. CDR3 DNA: TGTGCCACCCGGACGGGCAGACAGAACACTGAAGCTTTCTTT.

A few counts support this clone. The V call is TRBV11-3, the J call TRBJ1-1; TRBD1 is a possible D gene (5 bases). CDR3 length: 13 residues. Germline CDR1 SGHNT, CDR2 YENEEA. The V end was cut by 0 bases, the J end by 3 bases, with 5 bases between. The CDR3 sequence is CASSLDRDTEAFF. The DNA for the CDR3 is TGTGCCAGCAGCTTAGACAGGGACACTGAAGCTTTCTTT.

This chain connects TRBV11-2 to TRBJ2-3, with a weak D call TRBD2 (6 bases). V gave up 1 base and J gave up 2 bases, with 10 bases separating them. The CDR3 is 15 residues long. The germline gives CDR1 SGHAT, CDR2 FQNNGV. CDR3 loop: CASSLVGLSTDTQYF. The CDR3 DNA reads TGTGCCAGCAGCTTAGTCGGACTATCCACAGATACGCAGTATTTT.

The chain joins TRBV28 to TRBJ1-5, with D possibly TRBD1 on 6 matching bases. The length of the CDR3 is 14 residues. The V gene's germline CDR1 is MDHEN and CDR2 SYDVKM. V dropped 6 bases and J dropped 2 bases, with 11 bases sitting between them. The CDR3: CASSRTEGNQPQHF. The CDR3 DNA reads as TGTGCCAGCAGCAGGACAGAGGGCAATCAGCCCCAGCATTTT.

CDR3 protein: CASSPDSQTKSNQPQHF. DNA of the CDR3: TGTGCCAGCAGCCCGGACAGTCAAACAAAAAGCAATCAGCCCCAGCATTTT. The chain recombines TRBV5-6 with TRBJ1-5, with a weak D call TRBD1 (6 bases). This CDR3 comprises 17 residues. The V gene's germline CDR1 is SGHDT and CDR2 YYEEEE. V lost 4 bases to trimming and J lost 1 base, with 18 bases between them.

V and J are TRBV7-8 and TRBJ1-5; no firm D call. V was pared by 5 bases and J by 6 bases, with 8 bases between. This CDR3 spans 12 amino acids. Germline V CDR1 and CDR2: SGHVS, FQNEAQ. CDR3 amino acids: CASSPLSQPQHF. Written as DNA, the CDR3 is TGTGCCAGCAGCCCACTAAGTCAGCCCCAGCATTTT.

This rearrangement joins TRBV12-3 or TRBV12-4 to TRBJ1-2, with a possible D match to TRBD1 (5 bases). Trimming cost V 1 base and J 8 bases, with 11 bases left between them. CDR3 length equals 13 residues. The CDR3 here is CASSLGRAGGYTF. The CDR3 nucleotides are TGTGCCAGCAGTTTAGGCAGGGCCGGGGGCTACACCTTC.

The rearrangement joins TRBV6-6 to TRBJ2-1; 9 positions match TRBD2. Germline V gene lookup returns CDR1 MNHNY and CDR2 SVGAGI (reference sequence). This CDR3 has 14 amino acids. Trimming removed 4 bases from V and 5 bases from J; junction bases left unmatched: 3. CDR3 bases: TGTGCCAGCAGTTCTGGGACTAGCAACAATGAGCAGTTCTTC. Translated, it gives CASSSGTSNNEQFF.

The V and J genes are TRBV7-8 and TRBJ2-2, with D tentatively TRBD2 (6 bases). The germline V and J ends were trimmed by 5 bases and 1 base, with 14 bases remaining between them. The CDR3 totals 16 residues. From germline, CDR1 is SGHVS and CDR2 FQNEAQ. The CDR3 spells CASSRRDLGNTGELFF. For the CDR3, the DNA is TGTGCCAGCAGCCGACGGGACTTGGGGAACACCGGGGAGCTGTTTTTT.

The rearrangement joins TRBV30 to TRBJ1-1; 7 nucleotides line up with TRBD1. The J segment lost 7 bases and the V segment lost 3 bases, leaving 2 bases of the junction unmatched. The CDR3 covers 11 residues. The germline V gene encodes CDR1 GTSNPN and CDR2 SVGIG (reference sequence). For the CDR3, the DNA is TGTGCCTGGAGCCGACAGGGTGAAGCTTTCTTT. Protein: CAWSRQGEAFF.

CDR3 amino acids: CATSDARTGFGEQFF. Here the CDR3 DNA reads TGTGCCACCAGTGATGCAAGAACAGGGTTTGGCGAGCAGTTCTTC. The chain has TRBV24-1 and TRBJ2-1; D is possibly TRBD1 (6 bases). Trimming stripped 3 bases from V and 10 bases from J, with 18 bases between. The CDR3 spans 15 residues. Per the germline V gene, CDR1 is KGHDR and CDR2 is SFDVKD.

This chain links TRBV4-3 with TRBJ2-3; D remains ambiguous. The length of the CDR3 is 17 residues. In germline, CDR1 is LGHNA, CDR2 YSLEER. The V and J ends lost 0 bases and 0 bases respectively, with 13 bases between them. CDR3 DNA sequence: TGCGCCAGCAGCCAAGATCAGAAGGCCCTAAGCACAGATACGCAGTATTTT. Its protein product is CASSQDQKALSTDTQYF.

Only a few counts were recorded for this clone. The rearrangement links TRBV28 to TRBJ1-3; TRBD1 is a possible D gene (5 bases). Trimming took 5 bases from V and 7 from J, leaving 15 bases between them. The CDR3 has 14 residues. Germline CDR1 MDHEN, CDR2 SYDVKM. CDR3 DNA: TGTGCCAGCAGTCCCGGGACGGACCTGAACACCATATATTTT. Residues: CASSPGTDLNTIYF. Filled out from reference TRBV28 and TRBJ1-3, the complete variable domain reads DVKVTQSSRYLVKRTGEKVFLECVQDMDHENMFWYRQDPGLGLRLIYFSYDVKMKEKGDIPEGYSVSREKKERFSLILESASTNQTSMYLCASSPGTDLNTIYFGEGSWLTVV.

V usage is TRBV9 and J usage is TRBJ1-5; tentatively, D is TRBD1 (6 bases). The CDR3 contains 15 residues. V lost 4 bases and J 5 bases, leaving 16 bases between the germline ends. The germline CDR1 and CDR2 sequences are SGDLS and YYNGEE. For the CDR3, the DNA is TGTGCCAGCAGCCCGACGTCGGGGGGCGATCAGCCCCAGCATTTT. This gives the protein CASSPTSGGDQPQHF. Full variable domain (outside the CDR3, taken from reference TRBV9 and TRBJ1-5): DSGVTQTPKHLITATGQRVTLRCSPRSGDLSVYWYQQSLDQGLQFLIQYYNGEERAKGNILERFSAQQFPDLHSELNLSSLELGDSALYFCASSPTSGGDQPQHFGDGTRLSIL.

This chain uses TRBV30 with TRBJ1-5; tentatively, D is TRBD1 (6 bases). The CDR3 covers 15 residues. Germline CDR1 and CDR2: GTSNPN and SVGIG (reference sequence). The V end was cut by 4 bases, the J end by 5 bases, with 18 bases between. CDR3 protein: CAWNTQGIGDQPQHF. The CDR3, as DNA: TGTGCCTGGAACACACAGGGAATTGGGGATCAGCCCCAGCATTTT.

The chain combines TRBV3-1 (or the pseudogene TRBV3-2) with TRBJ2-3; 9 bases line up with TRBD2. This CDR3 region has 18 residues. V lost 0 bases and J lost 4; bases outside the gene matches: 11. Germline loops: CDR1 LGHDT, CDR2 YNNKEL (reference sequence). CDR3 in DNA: TGTGCCAGCAGCCAAGATAGGGTTAGCGGGAGCCCGCCAGATACGCAGTATTTT. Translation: CASSQDRVSGSPPDTQYF.

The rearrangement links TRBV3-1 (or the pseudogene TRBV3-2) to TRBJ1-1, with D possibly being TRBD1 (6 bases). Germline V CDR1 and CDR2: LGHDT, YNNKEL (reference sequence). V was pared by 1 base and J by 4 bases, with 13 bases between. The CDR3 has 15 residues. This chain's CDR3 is CASSQAQGWVTEAFF. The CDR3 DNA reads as TGTGCCAGCAGCCAAGCACAGGGTTGGGTCACTGAAGCTTTCTTT.

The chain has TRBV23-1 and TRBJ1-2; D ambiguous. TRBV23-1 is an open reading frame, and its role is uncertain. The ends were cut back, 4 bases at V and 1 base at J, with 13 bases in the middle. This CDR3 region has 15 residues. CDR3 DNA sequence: TGCGCCAGCAGTCCTAGGACGGATCATAACTATGGCTACACCTTC. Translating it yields CASSPRTDHNYGYTF.

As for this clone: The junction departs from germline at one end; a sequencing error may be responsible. The CDR3 bases are TGCGCCAGCAGCTCCGGGTCCCTGACCTTT. It codes for CASSSGSLTF. V and J are TRBV5-1 and TRBJ1-3; D is undetermined. CDR1 is SGHRS and CDR2 is YFSETQ in the germline V gene. This CDR3 has 10 residues. Together with reference TRBV5-1 and TRBJ1-3, the CDR3 gives the full variable domain: KAGVTQTPRYLIKTRGQQVTLSCSPISGHRSVSWYQQTPGQGLQFLFEYFSETQRNKGNFPGRFSGRQFSNSRSEMNVSTLELGDSALYLCASSSGSLTFGEGSWLTVV.

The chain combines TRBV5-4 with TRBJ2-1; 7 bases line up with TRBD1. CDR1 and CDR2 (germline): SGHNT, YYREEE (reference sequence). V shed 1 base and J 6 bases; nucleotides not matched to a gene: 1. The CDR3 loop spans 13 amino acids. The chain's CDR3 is CASSLKGANEQFF. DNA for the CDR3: TGTGCCAGCAGCTTGAAGGGGGCCAATGAGCAGTTCTTC.

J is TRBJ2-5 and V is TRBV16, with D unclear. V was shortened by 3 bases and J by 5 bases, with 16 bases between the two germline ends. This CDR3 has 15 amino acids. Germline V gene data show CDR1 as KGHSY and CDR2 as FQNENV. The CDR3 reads CASSQTISPAETQYF. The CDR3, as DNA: TGTGCCAGCAGCCAGACGATTTCTCCTGCGGAGACCCAGTACTTC.

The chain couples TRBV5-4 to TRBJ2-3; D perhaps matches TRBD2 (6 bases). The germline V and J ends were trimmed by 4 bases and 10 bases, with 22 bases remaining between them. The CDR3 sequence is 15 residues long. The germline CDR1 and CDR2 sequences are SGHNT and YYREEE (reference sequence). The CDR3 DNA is TGTGCCAGCAGCCTAGGGACTTCCCGGCCAAATTCGCAGTATTTT. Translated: CASSLGTSRPNSQYF.

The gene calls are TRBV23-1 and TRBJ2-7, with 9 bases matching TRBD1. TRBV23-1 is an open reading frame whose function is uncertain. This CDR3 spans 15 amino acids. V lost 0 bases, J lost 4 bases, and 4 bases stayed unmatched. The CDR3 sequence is CASSQSGTGRYEQYV. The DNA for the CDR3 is TGCGCCAGCAGTCAATCAGGGACAGGGAGGTACGAGCAGTACGTC.